This T cell receptor beta chain emerged from a study of blood T cell repertoires in COVID-19. Study at large: Nucleic acid was either cDNA or gDNA, and it came from T cells, B-cell-depleted T cells, or PBMCs.

The study recruited people aged about 18 to 95 years across some 23 US areas. Donors were grouped by their self-reported clinical history. Either two negative PCRs, clearance, or symptom resolution qualified Cohort 3 donors as recovered. TCRdb's copy holds only in-frame clones and misses some; the assay was immunoSEQ multiplex PCR. The repertoire has 170,000 or so clones, 88% of them found once; the top ten carry roughly 8.6%. This clone was counted a few times. Germline lookup yields CDR1 SGHTA and CDR2 FQGTGA. CDR3 size: 18 residues. The V segment lost 5 bases and the J segment 6 bases; nucleotides outside the gene matches: 14.

Sequenced: PBMCs or T cells enriched from blood (not recorded which). This sequence was found in a woman between 18 and 29 years old who had recovered from COVID-19. The gene calls are TRBV7-3 and TRBJ2-1, with TRBD2 matching over 12 bases. CDR3 region: CASSNLAGGPREGNEQFF. For the CDR3, the DNA is TGTGCCAGCAGCAATCTAGCGGGAGGGCCCCGTGAGGGCAATGAGCAGTTCTTC.